This TCR beta chain was documented in a study of T cells in Graves' hyperthyroidism and ophthalmopathy. Findings and caveats of the study: Ophthalmopathy could be told apart from stable hyperthyroidism with a 13 V-J model. Ophthalmopathy was model-predicted a median about 6.9 months pre-onset. Most clonotypes that expanded in the thyroid above 0.001 also showed up in blood.

Researchers amplified the TCR beta CDR3 regions from RNA transcripts. Researchers ran a first-round RT-PCR on the TCR CDR3 using the HTBI primer set. TCRdb re-called the multiplex PCR reads with MiXCR, one entry per CDR3 protein. The sample has around 660,000 distinct CDR3 sequences; 45% are singletons. Together with thyroid ultrasound, orbital computed tomography, serum thyroxine and TRAb, clinical symptoms were used for diagnoses. Per the germline V gene, CDR1 is SQVTM and CDR2 is ANQGSEA. Trimming took off 6 bases at V and 0 bases at J, with 11 bases between the two ends. The CDR3 covers 14 residues. Note on this clonotype: The antigen is undetermined.

The source is an adult man with Graves' disease, either hyperthyroidism or ophthalmopathy (not recorded which). Sequenced sample: peripheral blood or thyroid tissue (not recorded which). This chain uses TRBV29-1 with TRBJ1-4; maybe TRBD1 (5 bases). The CDR3 nucleotides are TGCAGCGTCACCGGGACGGCAACTAATGAAAAACTGTTTTTT. Its translation is CSVTGTATNEKLFF. The entire variable domain, with the rest obtained from reference TRBV29-1 and TRBJ1-4, is as follows: SAVISQKPSRDICQRGTSLTIQCQVDSQVTMMFWYRQQPGQSLTLIATANQGSEATYESGFVIDKFPISRPNLTFSTLTVSNMSPEDSSIYLCSVTGTATNEKLFFGSGTQLSVL.